This entry lists 13 T cell receptor beta chains sequenced from one sample in a study of cytomegalovirus exposure and HLA in healthy donors. Primers: 60 Vbeta forward and 13 Jbeta reverse. The repertoire was sequenced with immunoSEQ multiplex PCR; TCRdb's copy has only in-frame clones and lacks some. In the table there are about 200,000 clones, around 80% of which are singletons. Specimen: PBMCs. These receptors were taken from a woman aged 25 to 39 in good health and CMV-seropositive.

The V gene is TRBV11-2, the J gene TRBJ2-7; 7 bases match TRBD1. This CDR3 is built from 17 residues. Germline CDR1 SGHAT, CDR2 FQNNGV. With V trimmed by 0 bases and J by 0 bases, 8 bases remained unmatched. The CDR3 nucleotides are TGTGCCAGCAGCTTAGACCCCTACAGGGGACCCTCCTACGAGCAGTACTTC. It yields the protein CASSLDPYRGPSYEQYF.

V usage is TRBV2 and J usage is TRBJ2-2, with a weak D call TRBD2 (6 bases). The ends were cut back, 8 bases at V and 4 bases at J, with 14 bases in the middle. Germline V CDR1 and CDR2: SNHLY, FYNNEI. The CDR3 runs 14 residues. The CDR3 bases are TGTGCCAGCCGTAGGAGGGTAGTCACCGGGGAGCTGTTTTTT. This translates into CASRRRVVTGELFF.

This clone was seen more than once but under ten times. The rearrangement joins TRBV27 to TRBJ1-1; D may be TRBD1 (6 bases). This CDR3 contains 13 residues. V was pared by 5 bases and J by 1 base, with 8 bases between. Germline CDR1 MNHEY, CDR2 SMNVEV (reference sequence). CDR3: CASSPRGNTEAFF. The CDR3 nucleotides read TGTGCCAGCAGTCCCAGGGGGAACACTGAAGCTTTCTTT.

This clone was detected a few times. This rearrangement joins TRBV5-5 to TRBJ2-5; D perhaps matches TRBD2 (5 bases). Trimming took 3 bases from V and 5 from J, leaving 14 bases between them. The CDR3 is made up of 14 amino acids. CDR1 is SGHKS and CDR2 is YYEKEE in the germline V gene (reference sequence). CDR3: CASSWLGSGETQYF. The CDR3 DNA reads as TGTGCCAGCAGCTGGCTGGGGTCGGGGGAGACCCAGTACTTC. The full variable domain, completed using reference TRBV5-5 and TRBJ2-5, is DAGVTQSPTHLIKTRGQQVTLRCSPISGHKSVSWYQQVLGQGPQFIFQYYEKEERGRGNFPDRFSARQFPNYSSELNVNALLLGDSALYLCASSWLGSGETQYFGPGTRLLVL.

The V gene is TRBV7-2, the J gene TRBJ2-1, with a possible D match to TRBD2 (7 bases). This CDR3 has 14 residues. The germline V gene encodes CDR1 SGHTA and CDR2 FQGNSA. Trimming shortened V by 3 bases and J by 6 bases, and 12 bases separated the two germline ends. CDR3: CASSFGGPGNEQFF. The CDR3 DNA reads as TGTGCCAGCAGCTTCGGGGGGCCAGGCAATGAGCAGTTCTTC.

The chain employs TRBV9 and TRBJ2-4; D is undetermined. This CDR3 is built from 14 residues. V lost 4 bases, J lost 0 bases, and 8 bases lay in between. The V gene's germline CDR1 is SGDLS and CDR2 YYNGEE. The CDR3 here is CASSPKPAKNIQYF. The CDR3 coding sequence is TGTGCCAGCAGCCCTAAACCAGCCAAAAACATTCAGTACTTC.

V usage is TRBV7-9 and J usage is TRBJ2-1, with 16 bases matching TRBD2. CDR3 size: 19 residues. The germline V gene encodes CDR1 SEHNR and CDR2 FQNEAQ (reference sequence). V lost 5 bases, J lost 7 bases, and 14 bases stayed unmatched. CDR3: CASSPPGLAGGREKNEQFF. In nucleotides, the CDR3 is TGTGCCAGCAGCCCGCCGGGACTAGCGGGAGGGCGGGAAAAAAATGAGCAGTTCTTC.

The V and J genes are TRBV6-1 and TRBJ1-2; TRBD1 matches 7 bases. Germline loops: CDR1 MNHNS, CDR2 SASEGT. The CDR3 is 14 amino acids. With 0 bases clipped from V and 12 bases from J, the junction kept 10 bases outside the gene matches. CDR3 nucleotide sequence: TGTGCCAGCAGTGAAGCGCTTCGGGCAGGGGGACACACCTTC. Its protein is CASSEALRAGGHTF.

The rearrangement links TRBV9 to TRBJ2-1, with TRBD2 matching 8 bases. Germline V gene lookup returns CDR1 SGDLS and CDR2 YYNGEE. Unmatched junction bases numbered 6, after V lost 4 bases and J lost 0 bases. This CDR3 has 16 residues. The CDR3 coding sequence is TGTGCCAGCAGCATTAGCGGGGACCTCTCCTACAATGAGCAGTTCTTC. This codes for CASSISGDLSYNEQFF.

The chain has TRBV7-9 and TRBJ2-1; 12 nucleotides agree with TRBD2. This CDR3 spans 15 amino acids. Germline values: CDR1 SEHNR, CDR2 FQNEAQ (reference sequence). V lost 2 bases, J lost 7 bases, and 3 bases stayed unmatched. The CDR3 is CASSLPTSGRNEQFF. The DNA for the CDR3 is TGTGCCAGCAGCTTACCGACTAGCGGGAGAAATGAGCAGTTCTTC. The full variable domain, with the rest looked up from reference TRBV7-9 and TRBJ2-1, is DTGVSQNPRHKITKRGQNVTFRCDPISEHNRLYWYRQTLGQGPEFLTYFQNEAQLEKSRLLSDRFSAERPKGSFSTLEIQRTEQGDSAMYLCASSLPTSGRNEQFFGPGTRLTVL.

The chain carries TRBV2 and TRBJ2-2, with a possible D match to TRBD2 (5 bases). The CDR3 runs to 14 residues. The germline CDR1 and CDR2 sequences are SNHLY and FYNNEI. V was clipped by 4 bases and J by 5 bases, with 11 bases between them. CDR3 loop: CASSGDTGTGELFF. In nucleotides, the CDR3 is TGTGCCAGCAGTGGTGATACGGGGACCGGGGAGCTGTTTTTT.

This chain links TRBV4-1 with TRBJ1-5; TRBD1 matches at 8 bases. The germline CDR1 and CDR2 sequences are MGHRA and YSYEKL. With 1 base clipped from V and 0 bases from J, the junction kept 14 bases outside the gene matches. CDR3 length equals 20 residues. As DNA, the CDR3 is TGCGCCAGCAGCCAAGTTTATCAGGGGGCGCATACATATAGCAATCAGCCCCAGCATTTT. The encoded protein is CASSQVYQGAHTYSNQPQHF.

The chain has TRBV2 and TRBJ2-3, with 10 bases aligning to TRBD2. CDR1 is SNHLY, CDR2 FYNNEI, per germline. The CDR3 is 15 residues long. V shed 6 bases and J 2 bases; nucleotides not matched to a gene: 5. This CDR3 is CASRTTSGNTDTQYF. CDR3 nucleotides: TGTGCCAGCAGGACCACTAGCGGGAACACAGATACGCAGTATTTT.